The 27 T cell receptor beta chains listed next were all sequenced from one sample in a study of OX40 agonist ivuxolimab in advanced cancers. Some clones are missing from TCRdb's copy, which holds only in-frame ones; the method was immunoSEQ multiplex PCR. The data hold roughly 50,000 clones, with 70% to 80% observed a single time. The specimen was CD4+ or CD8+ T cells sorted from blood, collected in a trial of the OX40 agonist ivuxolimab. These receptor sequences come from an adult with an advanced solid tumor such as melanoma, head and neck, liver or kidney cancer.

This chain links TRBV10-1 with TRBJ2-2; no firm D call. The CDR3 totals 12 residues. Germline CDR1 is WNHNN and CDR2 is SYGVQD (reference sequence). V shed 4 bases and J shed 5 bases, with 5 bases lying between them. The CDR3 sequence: CASSAPTGELFF. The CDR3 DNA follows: TGCGCCAGCAGTGCTCCTACCGGGGAGCTGTTTTTT.

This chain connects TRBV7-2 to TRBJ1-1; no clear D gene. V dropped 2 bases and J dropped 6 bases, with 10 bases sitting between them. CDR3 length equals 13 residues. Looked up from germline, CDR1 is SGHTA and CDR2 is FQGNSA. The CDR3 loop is CASSLLGRAEAFF. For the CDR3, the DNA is TGTGCCAGCAGCTTACTAGGACGCGCTGAAGCTTTCTTT.

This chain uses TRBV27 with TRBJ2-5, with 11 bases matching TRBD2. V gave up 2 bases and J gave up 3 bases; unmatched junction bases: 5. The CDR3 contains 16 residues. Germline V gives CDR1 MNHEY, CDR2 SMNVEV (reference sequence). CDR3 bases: TGTGCCAGCAGTTTAACCGGACTAGCGGGTGAAGAGACCCAGTACTTC. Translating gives CASSLTGLAGEETQYF.

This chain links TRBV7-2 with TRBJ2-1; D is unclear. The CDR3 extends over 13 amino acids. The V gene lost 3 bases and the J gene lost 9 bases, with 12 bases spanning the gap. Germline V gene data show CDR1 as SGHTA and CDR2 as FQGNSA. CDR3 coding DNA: TGTGCCAGCAGCTTCCCATCCCTAGGTGAGCAGTTCTTC. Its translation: CASSFPSLGEQFF. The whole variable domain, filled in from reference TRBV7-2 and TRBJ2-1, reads GAGVSQSPSNKVTEKGKDVELRCDPISGHTALYWYRQSLGQGLEFLIYFQGNSAPDKSGLPSDRFSAERTGGSVSTLTIQRTQQEDSAVYLCASSFPSLGEQFFGPGTRLTVL.

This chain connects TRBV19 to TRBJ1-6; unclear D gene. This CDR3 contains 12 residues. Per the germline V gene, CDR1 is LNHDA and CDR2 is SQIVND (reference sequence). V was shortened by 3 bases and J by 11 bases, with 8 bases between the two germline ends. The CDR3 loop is CASSMPGAPLHF. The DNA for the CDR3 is TGTGCCAGTAGTATGCCGGGAGCACCCCTCCACTTT. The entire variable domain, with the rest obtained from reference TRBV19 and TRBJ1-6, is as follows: DGGITQSPKYLFRKEGQNVTLSCEQNLNHDAMYWYRQDPGQGLRLIYYSQIVNDFQKGDIAEGYSVSREKKESFPLTVTSAQKNPTAFYLCASSMPGAPLHFGNGTRLTVT.

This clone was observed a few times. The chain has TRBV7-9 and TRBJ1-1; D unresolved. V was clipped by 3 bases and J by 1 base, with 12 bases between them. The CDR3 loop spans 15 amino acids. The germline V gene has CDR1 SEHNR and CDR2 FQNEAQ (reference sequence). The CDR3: CASSFGGFGNTEAFF. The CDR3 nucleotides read TGTGCCAGCAGCTTTGGAGGGTTTGGGAACACTGAAGCTTTCTTT. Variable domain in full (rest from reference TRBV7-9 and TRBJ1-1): DTGVSQNPRHKITKRGQNVTFRCDPISEHNRLYWYRQTLGQGPEFLTYFQNEAQLEKSRLLSDRFSAERPKGSFSTLEIQRTEQGDSAMYLCASSFGGFGNTEAFFGQGTRLTVV.

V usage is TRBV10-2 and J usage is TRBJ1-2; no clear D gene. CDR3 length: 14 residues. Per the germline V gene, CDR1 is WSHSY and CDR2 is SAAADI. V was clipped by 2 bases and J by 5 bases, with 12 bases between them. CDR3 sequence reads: CASSEGWGGYGYTF. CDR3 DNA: TGCGCCAGCAGTGAGGGCTGGGGAGGGTATGGCTACACCTTC.

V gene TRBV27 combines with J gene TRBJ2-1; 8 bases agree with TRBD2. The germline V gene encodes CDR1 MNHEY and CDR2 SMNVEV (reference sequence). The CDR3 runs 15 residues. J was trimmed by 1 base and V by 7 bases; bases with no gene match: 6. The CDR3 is CASTPGLVSYNEQFF. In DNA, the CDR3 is TGTGCCAGCACCCCGGGACTAGTATCCTACAATGAGCAGTTCTTC.

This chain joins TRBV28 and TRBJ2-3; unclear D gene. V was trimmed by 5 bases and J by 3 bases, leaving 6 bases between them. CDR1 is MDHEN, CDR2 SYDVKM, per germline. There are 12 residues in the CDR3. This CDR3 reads CASSPTTDTQYF. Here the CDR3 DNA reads TGTGCCAGCAGTCCTACTACAGATACGCAGTATTTT.

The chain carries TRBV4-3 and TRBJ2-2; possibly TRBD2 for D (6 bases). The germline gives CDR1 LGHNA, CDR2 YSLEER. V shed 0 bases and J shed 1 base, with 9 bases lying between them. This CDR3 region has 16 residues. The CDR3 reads CASSQDLGGNTGELFF. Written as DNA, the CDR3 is TGCGCCAGCAGCCAAGATCTGGGAGGGAACACCGGGGAGCTGTTTTTT.

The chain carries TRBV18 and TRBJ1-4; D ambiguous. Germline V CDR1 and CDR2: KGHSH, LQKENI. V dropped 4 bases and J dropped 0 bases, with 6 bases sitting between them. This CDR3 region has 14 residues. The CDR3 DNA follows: TGTGCCAGCTCACTTTACGCAACTAATGAAAAACTGTTTTTT. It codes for CASSLYATNEKLFF.

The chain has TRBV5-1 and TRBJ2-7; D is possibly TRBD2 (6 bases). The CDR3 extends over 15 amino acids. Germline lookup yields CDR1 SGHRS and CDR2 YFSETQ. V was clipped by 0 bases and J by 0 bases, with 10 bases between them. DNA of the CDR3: TGCGCCAGCAGCTTGGGGGACTCGAACTCCTACGAGCAGTACTTC. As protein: CASSLGDSNSYEQYF.

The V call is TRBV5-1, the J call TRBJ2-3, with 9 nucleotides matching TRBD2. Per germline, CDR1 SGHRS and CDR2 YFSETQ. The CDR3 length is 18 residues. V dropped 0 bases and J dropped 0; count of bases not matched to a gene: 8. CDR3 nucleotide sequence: TGCGCCAGCAGCTTGGCGGTTAGCGGGAGATTGAGCACAGATACGCAGTATTTT. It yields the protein CASSLAVSGRLSTDTQYF.

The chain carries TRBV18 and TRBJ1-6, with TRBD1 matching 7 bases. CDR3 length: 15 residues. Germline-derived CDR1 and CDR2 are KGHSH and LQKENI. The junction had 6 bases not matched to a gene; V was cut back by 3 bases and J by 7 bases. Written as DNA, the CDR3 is TGTGCCAGCTCACCTTCTGGGACAGCAAATTCACCCCTCCACTTT. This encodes CASSPSGTANSPLHF.

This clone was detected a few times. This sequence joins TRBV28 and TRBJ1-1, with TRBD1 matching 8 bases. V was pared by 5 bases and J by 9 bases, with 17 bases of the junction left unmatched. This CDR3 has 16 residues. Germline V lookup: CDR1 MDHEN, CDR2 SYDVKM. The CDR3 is CASSETSGPRGPKAFF. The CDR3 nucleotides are TGTGCCAGCAGTGAGACTTCCGGGCCCAGGGGGCCTAAAGCTTTCTTT.

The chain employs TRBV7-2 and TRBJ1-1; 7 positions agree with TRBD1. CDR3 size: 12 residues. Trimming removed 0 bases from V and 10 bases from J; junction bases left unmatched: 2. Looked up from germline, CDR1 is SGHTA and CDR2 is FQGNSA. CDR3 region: CASSLARGVAFF. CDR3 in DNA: TGTGCCAGCAGCTTAGCCAGGGGGGTAGCTTTCTTT.

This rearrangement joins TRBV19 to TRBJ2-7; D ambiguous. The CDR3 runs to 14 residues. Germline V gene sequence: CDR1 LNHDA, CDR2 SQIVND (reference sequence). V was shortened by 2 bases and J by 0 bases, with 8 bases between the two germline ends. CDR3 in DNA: TGTGCCAGTAGTATACAGTTGGGCTCCTACGAGCAGTACTTC. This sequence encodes CASSIQLGSYEQYF.

CDR3 sequence (DNA): TGTGCCAGCAGTTTAAATAGGGCTAGCAATCAGCCCCAGCATTTT. Its protein is CASSLNRASNQPQHF. The chain employs TRBV27 and TRBJ1-5; D remains ambiguous. Germline CDR1 reads MNHEY; CDR2 reads SMNVEV (reference sequence). The CDR3 is made up of 15 amino acids. Trimming shortened V by 2 bases and J by 0 bases, and 8 bases separated the two germline ends.

The CDR3 DNA is TGCGCCAGCAGTGAGTCTCCGGGAAACAATCAGCCCCAGCATTTT. Protein product: CASSESPGNNQPQHF. The genes are TRBV10-2 and TRBJ1-5; D remains ambiguous. Germline values: CDR1 WSHSY, CDR2 SAAADI. Trimming pared 0 bases from V and 3 bases from J, leaving 9 bases between. The CDR3 runs 15 residues.

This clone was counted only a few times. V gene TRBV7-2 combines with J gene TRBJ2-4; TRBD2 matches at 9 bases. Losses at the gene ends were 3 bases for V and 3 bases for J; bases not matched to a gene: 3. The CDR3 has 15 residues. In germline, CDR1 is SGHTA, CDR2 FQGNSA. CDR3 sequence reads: CASSLRGGGKNIQYF. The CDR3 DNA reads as TGTGCCAGCAGCTTGCGGGGGGGCGGCAAAAACATTCAGTACTTC.

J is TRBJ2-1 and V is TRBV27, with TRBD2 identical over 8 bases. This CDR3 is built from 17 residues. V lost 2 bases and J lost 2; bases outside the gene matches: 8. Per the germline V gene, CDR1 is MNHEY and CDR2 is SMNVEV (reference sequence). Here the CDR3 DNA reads TGTGCCAGCAGTTTAGGGTTAGCGGGAAGGACCTACAATGAGCAGTTCTTC. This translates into CASSLGLAGRTYNEQFF.

CDR3 nucleotide sequence: TGTGCCAGCAGCTTGCGGGAGTGGGGTGAAAAACTGTTTTTT. It is translated as CASSLREWGEKLFF. The rearrangement joins TRBV5-6 to TRBJ1-4; D unclear. The V gene's germline CDR1 is SGHDT and CDR2 YYEEEE. Trimming took off 1 base at V and 7 bases at J, with 11 bases between the two ends. The CDR3 extends over 14 amino acids.

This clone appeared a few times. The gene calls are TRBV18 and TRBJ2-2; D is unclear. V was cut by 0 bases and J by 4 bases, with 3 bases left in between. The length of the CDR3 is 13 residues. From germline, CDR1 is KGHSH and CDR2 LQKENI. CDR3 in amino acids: CASSPPSTGELFF. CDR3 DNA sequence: TGTGCCAGCTCACCACCGTCCACCGGGGAGCTGTTTTTT.

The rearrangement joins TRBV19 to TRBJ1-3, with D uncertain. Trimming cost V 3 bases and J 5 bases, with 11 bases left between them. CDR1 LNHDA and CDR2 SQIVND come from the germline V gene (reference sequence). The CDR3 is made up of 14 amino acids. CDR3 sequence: CASSIGEKRNTIYF. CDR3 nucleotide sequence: TGTGCCAGTAGTATCGGGGAGAAACGAAACACCATATATTTT.

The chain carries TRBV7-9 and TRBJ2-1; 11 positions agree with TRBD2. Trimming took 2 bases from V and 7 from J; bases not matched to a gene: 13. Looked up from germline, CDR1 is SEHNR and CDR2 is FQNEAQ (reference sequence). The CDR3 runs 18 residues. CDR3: CASSLPPRLAGRLNEQFF. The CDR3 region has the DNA TGTGCCAGCAGCTTACCCCCGAGACTAGCGGGGAGGCTGAATGAGCAGTTCTTC.

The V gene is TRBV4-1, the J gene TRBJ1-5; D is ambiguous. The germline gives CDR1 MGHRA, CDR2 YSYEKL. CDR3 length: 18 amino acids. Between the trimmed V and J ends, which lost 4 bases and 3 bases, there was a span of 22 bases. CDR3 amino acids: CASSPDPSMSLVNQPQHF. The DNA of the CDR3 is TGCGCCAGCAGCCCGGATCCCTCCATGAGTCTCGTCAATCAGCCCCAGCATTTT.

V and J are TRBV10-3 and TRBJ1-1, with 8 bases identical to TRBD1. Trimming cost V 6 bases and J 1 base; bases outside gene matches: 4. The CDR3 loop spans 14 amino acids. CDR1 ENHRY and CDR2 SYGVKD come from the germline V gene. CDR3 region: CAISRGLGNTEAFF. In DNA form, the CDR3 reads TGTGCCATCAGCAGGGGGCTAGGGAACACTGAAGCTTTCTTT.